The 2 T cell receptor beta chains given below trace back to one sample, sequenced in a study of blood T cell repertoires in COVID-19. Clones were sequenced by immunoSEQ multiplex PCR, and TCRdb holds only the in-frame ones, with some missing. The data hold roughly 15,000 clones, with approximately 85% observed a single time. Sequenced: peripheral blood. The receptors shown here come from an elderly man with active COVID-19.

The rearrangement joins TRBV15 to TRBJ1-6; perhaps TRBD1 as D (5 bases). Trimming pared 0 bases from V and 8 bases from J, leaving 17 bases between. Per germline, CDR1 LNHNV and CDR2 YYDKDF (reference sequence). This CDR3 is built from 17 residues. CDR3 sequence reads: CATSRDAARGWDSPLHF. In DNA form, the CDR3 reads TGTGCCACCAGCAGAGATGCCGCCCGGGGGTGGGATTCACCCCTCCACTTT.

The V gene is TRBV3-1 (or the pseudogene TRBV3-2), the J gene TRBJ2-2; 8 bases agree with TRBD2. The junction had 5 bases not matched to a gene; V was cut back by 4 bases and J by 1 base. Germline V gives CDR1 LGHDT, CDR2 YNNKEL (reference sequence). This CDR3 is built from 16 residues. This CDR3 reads CASSPLAGRNTGELFF. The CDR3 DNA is TGTGCCAGCAGCCCTCTAGCGGGTAGGAACACCGGGGAGCTGTTTTTT.